Listed below are T cell receptor beta chains from one sample, sequenced in a study of blood T cell repertoires in COVID-19. This table comes from immunoSEQ multiplex PCR, and its TCRdb copy is limited to in-frame clones, with some not included. Of just over 90,000 clones in the sample, around 90% were seen once. The source material was peripheral blood. The origin of the receptors is a human donor with active COVID-19. The donor label of this sample is uncertain. Each CDR3 is given without its conserved first and last residue.

v_gene	j_gene	CDR3aa
TRBV3-1/TRBV3-2	TRBJ2-7	ASSQDGSPYYSYEQY
TRBV6-4	TRBJ2-5	ASTPGDRPFVQETQY
TRBV10-3	TRBJ1-1	AISKQGGMNTEAF
TRBV7-6	TRBJ1-2	ASSLVAPGTGAEGLYGYT
TRBV5-6	TRBJ1-5	ASSLYDRAWTLSNQPQH
TRBV7-2	TRBJ2-5	AGGTSGGQETQY
TRBV7-3	TRBJ2-1	ASSLTPGQGASHEQF
TRBV5-4	TRBJ1-2	ASSLGDRGNYGYT
TRBV12-2	TRBJ2-1	ASRLECSRTYNEQF
TRBV6-1	TRBJ2-5	ASRAGPVRQGGETQY
TRBV9	TRBJ2-7	ASSPQTGLAGIYEQY
TRBV5-1	TRBJ2-3	ASSSVTSSTDTQY
TRBV9	TRBJ2-5	ASSAPTGVGETQY
TRBV19	TRBJ1-3	ASRSYREGGNTIY
TRBV7-2	TRBJ2-1	ASSLARGGVGNEQF
TRBV7-7	TRBJ2-1	ASSLFPSGASYNEQF
TRBV19	TRBJ2-2	ASSKDRNTGELF
TRBV7-2	TRBJ1-3	ASSPDLLTARSGNTIY
TRBV7-9	TRBJ1-5	ASSPYNQPQH
TRBV30	TRBJ2-3	AWSSTHRDTDTQY
TRBV6-5	TRBJ1-1	ASSYSVEGQNTEAF
TRBV18	TRBJ1-6	ASSRTPEPNSPLH
TRBV9	TRBJ2-3	ASSVEGAGDTDTQY
TRBV5-4	TRBJ2-7	ASRAGRPPYEQY
TRBV27	TRBJ2-5	ASSFGQVGETQY
TRBV4-1	TRBJ1-3	ASSQEGGHSGNTIY
TRBV19	TRBJ1-1	ASSPDRGLTEAF
TRBV28	TRBJ2-7	ASSKTGVTYEQY
TRBV10-3	TRBJ1-1	AIMGQGSGTEAF
TRBV11-2	TRBJ2-7	ASSAGTGVYEQY
TRBV7-9	TRBJ2-1	ASSLSLAGRGEQF
TRBV3-1/TRBV3-2	TRBJ2-7	ASSRYRGSSYEQY
TRBV9	TRBJ2-3	ASSASGGAVTQY
TRBV5-4	TRBJ2-3	ASSLVLAGGDTQY
TRBV21-1	TRBJ2-1	ASIIRVLKNEQF
TRBV19	TRBJ1-5	ASSMSGRNNQPQH
TRBV3-1/TRBV3-2	TRBJ2-7	ASSQRDRDYEQY
TRBV28	TRBJ1-1	ASSSPGQGTFEAF
TRBV9	TRBJ2-3	ASSVGSGPDTQY
TRBV7-2	TRBJ2-7	ASSFRTNYEQY
TRBV19	TRBJ1-4	ASRKGTSLGEPLF
TRBV28	TRBJ1-2	ASSFGGGGYT
TRBV5-1	TRBJ1-3	ASSLAAGISGNTIY
TRBV6-6	TRBJ2-3	ASRPTSGSTDTQY
TRBV5-1	TRBJ2-2	ASLGGTGVPGELF
TRBV19	TRBJ1-2	ASSIDARGIGDYGYT
TRBV4-3	TRBJ2-7	ASSQDSGGADYEQY
TRBV19	TRBJ2-1	ASSIRTGHNEQF
TRBV6-5	TRBJ1-1	ASRGDRNTEAF